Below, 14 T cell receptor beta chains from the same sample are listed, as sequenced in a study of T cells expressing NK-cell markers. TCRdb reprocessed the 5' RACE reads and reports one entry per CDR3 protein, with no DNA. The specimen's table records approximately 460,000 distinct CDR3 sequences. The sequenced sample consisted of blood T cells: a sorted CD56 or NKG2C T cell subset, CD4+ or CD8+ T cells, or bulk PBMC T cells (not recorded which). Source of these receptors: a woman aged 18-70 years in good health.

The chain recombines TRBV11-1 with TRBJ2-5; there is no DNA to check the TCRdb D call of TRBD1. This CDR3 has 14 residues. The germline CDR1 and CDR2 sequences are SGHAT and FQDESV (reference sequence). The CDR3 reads CASSLIGATAAQYF.

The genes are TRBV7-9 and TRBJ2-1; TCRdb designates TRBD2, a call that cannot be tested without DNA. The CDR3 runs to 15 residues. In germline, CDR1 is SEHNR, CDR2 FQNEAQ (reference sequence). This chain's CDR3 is CASSWGGVVYNEQFF.

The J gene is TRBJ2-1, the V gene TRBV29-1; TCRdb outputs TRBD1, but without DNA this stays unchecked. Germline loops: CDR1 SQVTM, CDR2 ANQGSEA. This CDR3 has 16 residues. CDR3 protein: CSVEGETGGSYNEQFF.

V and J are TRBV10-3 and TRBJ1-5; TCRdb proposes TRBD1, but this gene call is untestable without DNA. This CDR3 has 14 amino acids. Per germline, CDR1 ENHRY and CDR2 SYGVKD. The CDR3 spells CAINDQGANQPQHF.

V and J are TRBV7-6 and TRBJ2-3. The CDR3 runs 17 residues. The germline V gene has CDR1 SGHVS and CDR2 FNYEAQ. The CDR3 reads CASSFLGPFSGTDTQYF.

The CDR3 reads CASSPPGGRRTDTQYF. The chain has TRBV7-2 and TRBJ2-3; TCRdb outputs TRBD2, but without DNA this stays unchecked. Germline assignment: CDR1 SGHTA and CDR2 FQGNSA. The CDR3 spans 16 residues.

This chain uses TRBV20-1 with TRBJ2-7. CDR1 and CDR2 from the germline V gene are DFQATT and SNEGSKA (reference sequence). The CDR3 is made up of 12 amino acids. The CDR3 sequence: CSAGVGFYEQYF.

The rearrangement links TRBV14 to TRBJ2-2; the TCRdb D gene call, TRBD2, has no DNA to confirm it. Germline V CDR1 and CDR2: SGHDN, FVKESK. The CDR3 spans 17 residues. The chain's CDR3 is CASSQDRGRKTTGELFF.

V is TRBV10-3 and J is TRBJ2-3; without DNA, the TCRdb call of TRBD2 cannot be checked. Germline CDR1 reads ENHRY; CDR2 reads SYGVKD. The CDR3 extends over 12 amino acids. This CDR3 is CAISVREDTQYF.

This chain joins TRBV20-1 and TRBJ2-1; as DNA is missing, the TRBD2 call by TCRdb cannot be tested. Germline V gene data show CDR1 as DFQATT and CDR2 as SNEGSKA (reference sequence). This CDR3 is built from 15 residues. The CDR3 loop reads CSARLAGGPYNEQFF.

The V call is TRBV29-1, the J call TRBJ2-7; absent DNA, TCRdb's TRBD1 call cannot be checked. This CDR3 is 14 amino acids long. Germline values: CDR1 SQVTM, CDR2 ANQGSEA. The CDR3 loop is CSVGPTGASYEQYF.

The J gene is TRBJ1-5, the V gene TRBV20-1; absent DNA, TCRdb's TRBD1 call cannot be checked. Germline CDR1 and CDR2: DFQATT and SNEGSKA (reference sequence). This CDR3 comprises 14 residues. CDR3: CSANGNTQYQPQHF.

CDR3 region: CASSQNTLAGDMNEQFF. This sequence joins TRBV4-3 and TRBJ2-1; absent DNA, TCRdb's TRBD2 call cannot be checked. Germline V lookup: CDR1 LGHNA, CDR2 YSLEER. The CDR3 runs 17 residues.

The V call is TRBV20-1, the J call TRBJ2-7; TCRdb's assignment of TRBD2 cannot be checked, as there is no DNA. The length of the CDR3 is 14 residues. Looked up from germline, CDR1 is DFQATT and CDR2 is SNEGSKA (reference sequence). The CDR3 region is CSVRELAATYEQYF.